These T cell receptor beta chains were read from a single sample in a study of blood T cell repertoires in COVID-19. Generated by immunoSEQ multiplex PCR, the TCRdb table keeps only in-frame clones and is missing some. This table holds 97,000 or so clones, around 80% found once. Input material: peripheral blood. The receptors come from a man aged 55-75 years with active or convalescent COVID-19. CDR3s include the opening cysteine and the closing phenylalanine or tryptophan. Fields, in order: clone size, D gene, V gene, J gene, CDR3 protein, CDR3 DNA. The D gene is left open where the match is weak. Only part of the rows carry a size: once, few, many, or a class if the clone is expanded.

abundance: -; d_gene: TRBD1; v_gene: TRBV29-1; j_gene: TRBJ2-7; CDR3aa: CSVEGQVGYEQYF; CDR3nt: TGCAGCGTTGAGGGACAGGTGGGCTACGAGCAGTACTTC
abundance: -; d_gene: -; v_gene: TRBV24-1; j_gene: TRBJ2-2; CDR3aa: CATSDYKGAGTGELFF; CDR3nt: TGTGCCACCAGTGATTATAAAGGGGCGGGGACCGGGGAGCTGTTTTTT
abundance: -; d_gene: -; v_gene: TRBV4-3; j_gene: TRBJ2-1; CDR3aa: CASSQDQGVYNEQFF; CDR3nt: TGCGCCAGCAGCCAAGATCAAGGGGTATACAATGAGCAGTTCTTC
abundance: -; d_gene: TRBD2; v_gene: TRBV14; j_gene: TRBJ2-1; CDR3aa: CASSRDSGNSEQFF; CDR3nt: TGTGCCAGCAGCCGAGATAGCGGGAATAGTGAGCAGTTCTTC
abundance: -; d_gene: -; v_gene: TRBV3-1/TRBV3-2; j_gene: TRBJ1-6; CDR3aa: CASTQGLYNSPLHF; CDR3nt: TGTGCCAGCACGCAGGGCCTCTATAATTCACCCCTCCACTTT
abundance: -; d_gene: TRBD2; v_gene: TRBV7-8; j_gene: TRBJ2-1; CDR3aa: CASSSGAGGLSSEQFF; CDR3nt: TGTGCCAGCAGCTCCGGAGCGGGAGGGCTTTCCAGTGAGCAGTTCTTC
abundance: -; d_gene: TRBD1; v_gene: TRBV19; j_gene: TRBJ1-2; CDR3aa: CASSGDREAYGYTF; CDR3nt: TGTGCCAGTAGTGGGGACAGGGAAGCCTATGGCTACACCTTC
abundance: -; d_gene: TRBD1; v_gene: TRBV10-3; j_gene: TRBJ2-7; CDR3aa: CAISNKQGEQYF; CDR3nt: TGTGCCATCAGTAACAAACAGGGGGAGCAGTACTTC
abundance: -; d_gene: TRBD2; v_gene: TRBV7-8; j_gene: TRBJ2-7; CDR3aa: CASSPSGRAGAYEQYF; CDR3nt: TGTGCCAGCAGCCCTTCGGGGAGGGCGGGGGCCTACGAGCAGTACTTC
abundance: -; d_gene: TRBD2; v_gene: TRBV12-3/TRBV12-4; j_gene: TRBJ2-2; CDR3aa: CASSSLASGELFF; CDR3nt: TGTGCCAGCAGTTCACTAGCGTCCGGGGAGCTGTTTTTT
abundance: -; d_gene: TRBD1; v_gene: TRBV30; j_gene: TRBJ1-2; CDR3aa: CAWSRQGVAYGYTF; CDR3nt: TGTGCCTGGAGTAGACAGGGGGTGGCCTATGGCTACACCTTC
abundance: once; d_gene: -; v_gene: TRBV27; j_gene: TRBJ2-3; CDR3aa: CASSSLGLPVEDTQYF; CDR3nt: TGTGCCAGCAGTTCTCTGGGACTGCCAGTGGAAGATACGCAGTATTTT
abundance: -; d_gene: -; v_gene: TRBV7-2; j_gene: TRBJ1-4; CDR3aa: CASSNPSTNEKLFF; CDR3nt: TGTGCCAGCTCTAACCCAAGCACTAATGAAAAACTGTTTTTT
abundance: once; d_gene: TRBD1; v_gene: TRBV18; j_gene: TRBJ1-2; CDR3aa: CASSPGQDYGYTF; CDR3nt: TGTGCCAGCTCACCGGGACAGGACTATGGCTACACCTTC
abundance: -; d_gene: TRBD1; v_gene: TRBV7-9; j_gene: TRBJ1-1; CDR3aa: CASSAQGAGTEAFF; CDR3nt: TGTGCCAGCAGCGCCCAGGGGGCCGGCACTGAAGCTTTCTTT
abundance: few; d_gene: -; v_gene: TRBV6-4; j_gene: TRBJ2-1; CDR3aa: CASSSGETNEQFF; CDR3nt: TGTGCCAGCAGTTCGGGGGAAACTAATGAGCAGTTCTTC